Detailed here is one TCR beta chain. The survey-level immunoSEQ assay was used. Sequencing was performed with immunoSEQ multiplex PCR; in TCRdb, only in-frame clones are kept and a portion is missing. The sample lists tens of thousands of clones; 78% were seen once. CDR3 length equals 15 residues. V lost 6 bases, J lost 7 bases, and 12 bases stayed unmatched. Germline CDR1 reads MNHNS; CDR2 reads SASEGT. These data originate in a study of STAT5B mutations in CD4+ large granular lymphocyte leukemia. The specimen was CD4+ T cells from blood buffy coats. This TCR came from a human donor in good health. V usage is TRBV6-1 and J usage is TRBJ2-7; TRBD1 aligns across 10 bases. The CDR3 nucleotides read TGTGCCAGCAGAGCCAGACAGGGGGCATCGGAAGAGCAGTACTTC. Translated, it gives CASRARQGASEEQYF.